These T cell receptor beta chains were read from a single sample in a study of blood T cell repertoires in COVID-19. Libraries were prepared by immunoSEQ multiplex PCR; TCRdb keeps only in-frame clonotypes and omits some of them. The sample includes over 250,000 clones, over 75% seen only once; the top ten take 10% to 15%. The sample taken for sequencing was peripheral blood. The receptors here all came from a human donor in a cohort sampled during active COVID-19. Both conserved end residues are part of each CDR3. Each record gives: D gene, clone size, J gene, V gene, CDR3 DNA, CDR3 protein. The D gene is left open where the match is weak. Size values are once, few and many counts, or a class for expanded clones, and some rows have none.

D: TRBD2; size: once; J: TRBJ2-1; V: TRBV11-2; DNA: TGTGCCAGCAGGCCTGCTAGCGGGAGGGCCCCTGAGCAGTTCTTC; CDR3: CASRPASGRAPEQFF
D: .; size: .; J: TRBJ1-6; V: TRBV5-1; DNA: TGCGCCAGCAGCTTGGGTCAGGTTGAATCACCCCTCCACTTT; CDR3: CASSLGQVESPLHF
D: .; size: .; J: TRBJ1-5; V: TRBV28; DNA: TGTGCCAGCAGTTTATCGGGGGGCCATCAGCCCCAGCATTTT; CDR3: CASSLSGGHQPQHF
D: .; size: few; J: TRBJ1-2; V: TRBV5-8; DNA: TGTGCCAGCAGCGCGATGCTTAACTATGGCTACACCTTC; CDR3: CASSAMLNYGYTF
D: TRBD1; size: .; J: TRBJ2-7; V: TRBV3-1/TRBV3-2; DNA: TGTGCCAGCAGCCCCCACCGGACAGGTCGAAGCTACTACGAGCAGTACTTC; CDR3: CASSPHRTGRSYYEQYF
D: .; size: .; J: TRBJ2-1; V: TRBV7-2; DNA: TGTGCCAGCAGCTTAGGCGGGGTCTACAATGAGCAGTTCTTC; CDR3: CASSLGGVYNEQFF
D: .; size: .; J: TRBJ2-3; V: TRBV15; DNA: TGTGCCACCAGCAGAGAAAGGAGGGTGGGAGATACGCAGTATTTT; CDR3: CATSRERRVGDTQYF
D: TRBD2; size: .; J: TRBJ2-1; V: TRBV7-3; DNA: TGTGCCAGCAGCTCGGGGGGACCTTACAATGAGCAGTTCTTC; CDR3: CASSSGGPYNEQFF
D: TRBD1; size: .; J: TRBJ2-7; V: TRBV6-5; DNA: TGTGCCAGCAGCTCCGGGACAGGGTCCTACGAGCAGTACTTC; CDR3: CASSSGTGSYEQYF
D: TRBD2; size: .; J: TRBJ2-3; V: TRBV4-2; DNA: TGTGCCAGCAGCCAAGATCGAGGGACTAGCGGTAATACGCAGTATTTT; CDR3: CASSQDRGTSGNTQYF
D: TRBD1; size: few; J: TRBJ1-3; V: TRBV5-4; DNA: TGTGCCAGCAGCTTGAGACAGGGGGCTACCTCTGGAAACACCATATATTTT; CDR3: CASSLRQGATSGNTIYF
D: TRBD1; size: .; J: TRBJ2-5; V: TRBV18; DNA: TGTGCCAGCTCACGCGAGGGACAGGGTCAAGAGACCCAGTACTTC; CDR3: CASSREGQGQETQYF
D: TRBD2; size: .; J: TRBJ2-1; V: TRBV11-2; DNA: TGTGCCAGCAGACTAAGGGGCGGGAGGGGTGATGAGCAGTTCTTC; CDR3: CASRLRGGRGDEQFF
D: TRBD2; size: .; J: TRBJ2-3; V: TRBV5-1; DNA: TGCGCCAGCAGCTTGAGCCGGGGGGCAGATACGCAGTATTTT; CDR3: CASSLSRGADTQYF
D: .; size: .; J: TRBJ1-2; V: TRBV28; DNA: TGTGCCAGCAGCGCAGGGTTCGGAATCTATGGCTACACCTTC; CDR3: CASSAGFGIYGYTF
D: TRBD1; size: .; J: TRBJ2-5; V: TRBV9; DNA: TGTGCCAGCAGCGCCCAGGGGGCGGGAAGAGAGACCCAGTACTTC; CDR3: CASSAQGAGRETQYF
D: TRBD2; size: few; J: TRBJ2-3; V: TRBV5-8; DNA: TGTGCCAGCAGCCCCCATGGAGCGGGAGGCGGCACAGATACGCAGTATTTT; CDR3: CASSPHGAGGGTDTQYF
D: .; size: .; J: TRBJ2-7; V: TRBV7-9; DNA: TGTGCCAGCAGCTTGAGGGACGAGCAGTACTTC; CDR3: CASSLRDEQYF
D: .; size: .; J: TRBJ2-7; V: TRBV3-1/TRBV3-2; DNA: TGTGCCAGCAGCCAAGTACCCGGGGCCTACGAGCAGTACTTC; CDR3: CASSQVPGAYEQYF
D: .; size: .; J: TRBJ2-7; V: TRBV18; DNA: TGTGCCAGCTCACGGCGGGACGAAACCTACGAGCAGTACTTC; CDR3: CASSRRDETYEQYF
D: .; size: once; J: TRBJ2-1; V: TRBV12-3/TRBV12-4; DNA: TGTGCCAGCAGTTGGAGCGAGCGAGGCGAGCAGTTCTTC; CDR3: CASSWSERGEQFF
D: .; size: .; J: TRBJ1-1; V: TRBV21-1; DNA: TGTGCCAGCAGCAAAGGGACAGGACGATTGGCCTTGAACACTGAAGCTTTCTTT; CDR3: CASSKGTGRLALNTEAFF
D: TRBD1; size: once; J: TRBJ2-7; V: TRBV27; DNA: TGTGCCAGCAGTCCCGACAGGGTTTCCTACGAGCAGTACTTC; CDR3: CASSPDRVSYEQYF
D: TRBD1; size: .; J: TRBJ2-7; V: TRBV10-3; DNA: TGTGCCAGTCTAGCCGGGACAGACCTTACCTACGAGCAGTACTTC; CDR3: CASLAGTDLTYEQYF
D: TRBD2; size: .; J: TRBJ2-1; V: TRBV5-4; DNA: TGTGCCAGCAGCTTGCGGGGGGGAGGGGTTAAGCAGTTCTTC; CDR3: CASSLRGGGVKQFF
D: .; size: .; J: TRBJ1-3; V: TRBV7-2; DNA: TGTGCCAGCAAAACACAGGCAGTCTCTGGAAACACCATATATTTT; CDR3: CASKTQAVSGNTIYF
D: .; size: .; J: TRBJ2-7; V: TRBV20-1; DNA: TGCAGTGCTAGAGATGGCACAGCGCAGTACTTC; CDR3: CSARDGTAQYF
D: .; size: .; J: TRBJ2-1; V: TRBV2; DNA: TGTGCCAGCAGTCTCACTAGCTCCTACAATGAGCAGTTCTTC; CDR3: CASSLTSSYNEQFF
D: TRBD2; size: few; J: TRBJ2-1; V: TRBV4-1; DNA: TGCGCCAGCAGCCAAGTAGGCGGGAGCCCCTACAATGAGCAGTTCTTC; CDR3: CASSQVGGSPYNEQFF
D: TRBD1; size: .; J: TRBJ2-3; V: TRBV5-6; DNA: TGTGCCAGCAGCCGATACCCGGGACAGGGGTTCGGGACAGATACGCAGTATTTT; CDR3: CASSRYPGQGFGTDTQYF
D: .; size: .; J: TRBJ2-5; V: TRBV5-1; DNA: TGCGCCAGCAGTGAGGGGACAAGAGAGACCCAGTACTTC; CDR3: CASSEGTRETQYF
D: .; size: .; J: TRBJ2-1; V: TRBV3-1/TRBV3-2; DNA: TGTGCCAGCAGCTACCATAGCCCGAGCGAAGGAAGGCAGTTCTTC; CDR3: CASSYHSPSEGRQFF
D: TRBD2; size: once; J: TRBJ2-7; V: TRBV18; DNA: TGTGCCAGCTCACCACAAGCGGGAGGGCTCAACGAGCAGTACTTC; CDR3: CASSPQAGGLNEQYF
D: TRBD1; size: .; J: TRBJ2-7; V: TRBV18; DNA: TGTGCCAGCTCACCGACAGGGAAAGGCTACGAGCAGTACTTC; CDR3: CASSPTGKGYEQYF
D: TRBD1; size: .; J: TRBJ1-2; V: TRBV29-1; DNA: TGCAGCGTCGCCGGGACAGAATATGGCTACACCTTC; CDR3: CSVAGTEYGYTF
D: .; size: .; J: TRBJ1-2; V: TRBV5-1; DNA: TGCGCCAGCAGCCCGGCTTGGGGAGAATCGGGTGGCTACACCTTC; CDR3: CASSPAWGESGGYTF
D: .; size: .; J: TRBJ2-3; V: TRBV4-3; DNA: TGCGCCAGCAGCCTATACTTGGCAGATACGCAGTATTTT; CDR3: CASSLYLADTQYF
D: .; size: .; J: TRBJ1-1; V: TRBV7-6; DNA: TGTGCCAGCAGCTTAGGTTCGGGGACTGAAGCTTTCTTT; CDR3: CASSLGSGTEAFF
D: .; size: .; J: TRBJ2-2; V: TRBV24-1; DNA: TGTGCCACCGGGACTCCAAACACCGGGGAGCTGTTTTTT; CDR3: CATGTPNTGELFF
D: TRBD1; size: .; J: TRBJ1-1; V: TRBV19; DNA: TGTGCCAGTAGTATGGCAGGGGGGTCCACTGAAGCTTTCTTT; CDR3: CASSMAGGSTEAFF
D: TRBD1; size: once; J: TRBJ1-5; V: TRBV28; DNA: TGTGCCAGCAGTCCCGGACAGGGGGGCATACCCCAGCATTTT; CDR3: CASSPGQGGIPQHF
D: TRBD2; size: .; J: TRBJ2-3; V: TRBV7-2; DNA: TGTGCCAGCAGCTTAGCGGGAGGGTGGGTAGATACGCAGTATTTT; CDR3: CASSLAGGWVDTQYF
D: TRBD1; size: once; J: TRBJ1-5; V: TRBV19; DNA: TGTGCCAGTAGTAAAACAACAGGGGGATCGGGACAGCCCCAGCATTTT; CDR3: CASSKTTGGSGQPQHF
D: .; size: .; J: TRBJ2-7; V: TRBV6-2/TRBV6-3; DNA: TGTGCCAGCAGCAGCCCCTACAGGACCGAGCAGTACTTC; CDR3: CASSSPYRTEQYF
D: .; size: .; J: TRBJ1-5; V: TRBV7-9; DNA: TGTGCCAGCAGCTCAACGTGGGGCCAGCCCCAGCATTTT; CDR3: CASSSTWGQPQHF
D: .; size: .; J: TRBJ1-5; V: TRBV6-5; DNA: TGTGCCAGCAGTTACTCGACTGGCAATCAGCCCCAGCATTTT; CDR3: CASSYSTGNQPQHF
D: .; size: .; J: TRBJ1-1; V: TRBV6-5; DNA: TGTGCCAGCAGTTACTCAAACCCCGGGACTGAAGCTTTCTTT; CDR3: CASSYSNPGTEAFF
D: TRBD2; size: .; J: TRBJ2-5; V: TRBV3-1/TRBV3-2; DNA: TGTGCCAGCAGCCAAGTCATAGGTGTAGCGGGCCACTGGGACCAAGAGACCCAGTACTTC; CDR3: CASSQVIGVAGHWDQETQYF
D: .; size: .; J: TRBJ1-3; V: TRBV5-1; DNA: TGCGCCAGCAGCTTGGACGGGACAACCTCTTCTGGAAACACCATATATTTT; CDR3: CASSLDGTTSSGNTIYF
D: TRBD2; size: few; J: TRBJ2-2; V: TRBV3-1/TRBV3-2; DNA: TGTGCCAGCAGCGGGACTAGCGGGACCGTCGGGGAGCTGTTTTTT; CDR3: CASSGTSGTVGELFF
D: .; size: .; J: TRBJ1-1; V: TRBV18; DNA: TGTGCCAGCTCACCGATAGCCCGGAACACTGAAGCTTTCTTT; CDR3: CASSPIARNTEAFF
D: TRBD2; size: .; J: TRBJ2-1; V: TRBV3-1/TRBV3-2; DNA: TGTGCCAGCAGCCAAGGCGCTAGCGGGAGACTGGGTGAGCAGTTCTTC; CDR3: CASSQGASGRLGEQFF
D: .; size: .; J: TRBJ1-3; V: TRBV28; DNA: TGTGCCAGCAGGCCAGGATTCGAACGAAACACCATATATTTT; CDR3: CASRPGFERNTIYF
D: .; size: once; J: TRBJ2-5; V: TRBV5-4; DNA: TGTGCCAGCCGGACCGGAGGGCAGATCCAAGAGACCCAGTACTTC; CDR3: CASRTGGQIQETQYF
D: .; size: once; J: TRBJ1-1; V: TRBV11-2; DNA: TGTGCCAGCGGGTCACAGGAGAACACTGAAGCTTTCTTT; CDR3: CASGSQENTEAFF
D: TRBD2; size: .; J: TRBJ2-7; V: TRBV27; DNA: TGTGCCAGCAGTGGATGGGGGGGTTGGAACGAGCAGTACTTC; CDR3: CASSGWGGWNEQYF
D: TRBD2; size: .; J: TRBJ2-3; V: TRBV5-4; DNA: TGTGCCAGCAGCTCCGGGGGGGCAGATACGCAGTATTTT; CDR3: CASSSGGADTQYF
D: .; size: .; J: TRBJ2-7; V: TRBV18; DNA: TGTGCCAGCTCACCGAACAGGGACGAGCAGTACTTC; CDR3: CASSPNRDEQYF